Reported below is one T cell receptor beta chain. Its antigen is not identified. In the PCR, 60 Vbeta and 13 Jbeta primers were used. TCRdb keeps only in-frame clones here, not all; method: immunoSEQ multiplex PCR. Of over 130,000 clones in the sample, 82% were seen once. These data belong to a study of cytomegalovirus exposure and HLA in healthy donors. Trimming took 1 base from V and 2 from J; bases not matched to a gene: 7. CDR3 length: 16 residues. Germline lookup yields CDR1 SGHVS and CDR2 FNYEAQ. General study findings and limits: It emerged from a later analysis that several of the most significant clusters appeared to be linked to common viral pathogens. An assumption of roughly uniform sequencing depth across donors underlay the presence/absence analyses.

Sequencing input: PBMCs. This clonotype originated in a male donor in good health and CMV-seronegative. The chain recombines TRBV7-6 with TRBJ1-1, with 7 bases aligning to TRBD1. This chain's CDR3 is CASSLGQGFSNTEAFF. In nucleotides, the CDR3 is TGTGCCAGCAGCTTAGGACAGGGTTTTAGTAACACTGAAGCTTTCTTT.